Within the sample, the clone carrying this T cell receptor beta chain is medium-sized. Its antigen remains unidentified. Germline assignment: CDR1 DFQATT and CDR2 SNEGSKA (reference sequence). The CDR3 covers 13 residues. Trimming shortened V by 1 base and J by 1 base, and 8 bases separated the two germline ends. The sample originates from a study of metastatic and nonmetastatic thyroid tumors. Study-wide background: A comparison of repertoires was made across blood and tumor or nodule tissue from malignant and benign thyroid patients.

Broader study findings: Reported TCR beta diversity, measured in blood and tumor, was significantly higher for malignant thyroid tumors than for benign nodules.

Not a single patient had been given any form of treatment at any point before undergoing thyroid surgery. In the study's own analysis: In papillary thyroid cancer, a distant-metastasis classifier was built using CDR3 differences across clinicopathological groups. TCRdb reanalyzed the PCR reads with MiXCR. The V and J calls and clone size are TCRdb's, not the authors'. The sample has 11,000 or so clones; approximately 24% are singletons. V gene TRBV20-1 combines with J gene TRBJ2-7; the D gene is possibly TRBD1 (5 bases). This sequence was found in a female donor with papillary thyroid cancer or a benign thyroid nodule (not recorded which). Some clones in this sample may be carry-over from other donors' samples. The specimen was tumor tissue. CDR3 sequence (DNA): TGCAGTGCTAGAGGTACAGGTTCCTACGAGCAGTACTTC. Its translation is CSARGTGSYEQYF.